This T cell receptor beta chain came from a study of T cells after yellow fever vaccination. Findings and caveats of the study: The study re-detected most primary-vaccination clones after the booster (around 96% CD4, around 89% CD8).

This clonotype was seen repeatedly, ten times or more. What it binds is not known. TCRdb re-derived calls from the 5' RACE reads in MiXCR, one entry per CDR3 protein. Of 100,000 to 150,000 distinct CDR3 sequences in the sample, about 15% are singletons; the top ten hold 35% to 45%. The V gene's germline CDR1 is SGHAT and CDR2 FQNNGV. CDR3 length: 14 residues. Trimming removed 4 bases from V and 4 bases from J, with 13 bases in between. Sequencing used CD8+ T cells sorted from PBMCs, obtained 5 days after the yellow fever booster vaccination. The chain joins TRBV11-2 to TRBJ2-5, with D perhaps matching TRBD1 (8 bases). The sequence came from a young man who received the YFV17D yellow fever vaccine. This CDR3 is CASSSTGGGETQYF. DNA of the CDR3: TGTGCCAGCAGCTCCACAGGGGGGGGAGAGACCCAGTACTTC.